One TCR beta chain is described in this entry. Its antigen is not identified. These data are taken from a study of cytomegalovirus exposure and HLA in healthy donors. Primers: 60 Vbeta forward and 13 Jbeta reverse. Repertoires were generated with immunoSEQ multiplex PCR, while TCRdb's copy carries only in-frame clones and drops some. The table has 190,000 or so clones, roughly 80% seen once. The study, taken as a whole, reports: One cluster of highly shared sequence variants probably arose as a sequencing artifact.

CDR1 is SGHTA and CDR2 is FQGNSA in the germline V gene. This CDR3 comprises 12 residues. V was trimmed by 5 bases and J by 2 bases, leaving 3 bases between them. The TCR was taken from a man aged 50 to 60 in good health and CMV-seronegative. The V gene is TRBV7-2, the J gene TRBJ2-2, with no clear D. Material: PBMCs. CDR3 loop: CASSPNTGELFF. In DNA form, the CDR3 reads TGTGCCAGCAGCCCTAACACCGGGGAGCTGTTTTTT. Combining the CDR3 with reference TRBV7-2 and TRBJ2-2 gives the whole variable domain GAGVSQSPSNKVTEKGKDVELRCDPISGHTALYWYRQSLGQGLEFLIYFQGNSAPDKSGLPSDRFSAERTGGSVSTLTIQRTQQEDSAVYLCASSPNTGELFFGEGSRLTVL.